The entry below gives a single TCR beta chain sequence along with its context. In germline, CDR1 is MNHEY, CDR2 SVGEGT. The V segment lost 5 bases and the J segment 5 bases; nucleotides outside the gene matches: 10. The CDR3 is 15 residues long. The method was immunoSEQ multiplex PCR; TCRdb's version includes in-frame clones alone and lacks a portion of them. The sample lists approximately 190,000 clones, approximately 91% occurring once. These data are taken from a study of control samples from healthy donors and cancer patients. Sample: blood. The clonotype originates from a man aged 25 to 45 in good health. J is TRBJ1-1 and V is TRBV6-2 or TRBV6-3; 8 positions agree with TRBD1. CDR3 in amino acids: CASSQLGQGRTEAFF. In nucleotides, the CDR3 is TGTGCCAGCAGTCAGCTAGGACAGGGTAGGACTGAAGCTTTCTTT.